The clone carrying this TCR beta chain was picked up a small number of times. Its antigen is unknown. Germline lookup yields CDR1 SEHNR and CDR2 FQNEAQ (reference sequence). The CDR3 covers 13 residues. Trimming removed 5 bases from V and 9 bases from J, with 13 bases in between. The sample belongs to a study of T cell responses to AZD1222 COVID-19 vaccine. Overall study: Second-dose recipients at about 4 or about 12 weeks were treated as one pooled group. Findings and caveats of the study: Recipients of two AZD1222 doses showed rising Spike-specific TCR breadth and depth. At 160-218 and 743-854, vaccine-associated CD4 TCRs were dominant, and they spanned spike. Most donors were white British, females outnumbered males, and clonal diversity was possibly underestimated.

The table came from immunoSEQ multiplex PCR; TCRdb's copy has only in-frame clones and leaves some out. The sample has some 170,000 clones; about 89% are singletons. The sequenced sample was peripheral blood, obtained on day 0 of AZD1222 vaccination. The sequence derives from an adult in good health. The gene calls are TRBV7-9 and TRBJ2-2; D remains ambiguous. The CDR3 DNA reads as TGTGCCAGCAGCCCGTCCCTTAGCAGGGAGCTGTTTTTT. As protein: CASSPSLSRELFF. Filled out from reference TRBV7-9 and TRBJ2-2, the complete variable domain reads DTGVSQNPRHKITKRGQNVTFRCDPISEHNRLYWYRQTLGQGPEFLTYFQNEAQLEKSRLLSDRFSAERPKGSFSTLEIQRTEQGDSAMYLCASSPSLSRELFFGEGSRLTVL.